A selection of T cell receptor beta chains follows, all from one sample in a study of identical twins. Via MiXCR, TCRdb re-called the 5' RACE reads, giving one row per CDR3 protein. This table has about 690,000 distinct CDR3 sequences, roughly 6.2% appearing once. Material: naive T cells sorted from blood. The receptors derive from a man between 18 and 29 years old in good health. Each CDR3 is given with its conserved first and last residue.

TRBJ2-3 TRBV19 CASQVRGTDTQYF
TRBJ2-2 TRBV10-3 CATTPTTSGLSNTGELFF
TRBJ2-2 TRBV29-1 CSVAGIANTGELFF
TRBJ2-5 TRBV29-1 CSVRNWGLADQETQYF
TRBJ2-1 TRBV5-1 CASSVLLLAATNNEQFF
TRBJ1-1 TRBV18 CASSQSRDSLTEAFF
TRBJ2-1 TRBV10-3 CAISAGGLYNEQFF
TRBJ2-1 TRBV7-6 CASSSSPPPNNEQFF
TRBJ2-1 TRBV20-1 CSARDKVAGQLYNEQFF
TRBJ2-1 TRBV6-5 CASSSPTGYSMEQFF